This passage covers 20 T cell receptor beta chains from one sample sequenced in a study of control samples from healthy donors and cancer patients. Here immunoSEQ multiplex PCR was the method, and the copy in TCRdb shows in-frame clones only, minus some. The table records some 120,000 clones, over 75% of them present only once. Input material: blood. The source of these receptors is a man between 18 and 29 years old in good health.

The V call is TRBV5-1, the J call TRBJ1-5; maybe TRBD1 (5 bases). The V and J ends lost 0 bases and 2 bases respectively, with 12 bases between them. Germline V gene lookup returns CDR1 SGHRS and CDR2 YFSETQ. The CDR3 spans 16 residues. The CDR3 DNA is TGCGCCAGCAGCTTGGTCCCCCTGGGGGGCAATCAGCCCCAGCATTTT. Protein: CASSLVPLGGNQPQHF.

This chain links TRBV19 with TRBJ1-2, with D unresolved. Trimming cost V 5 bases and J 5 bases, with 9 bases left between them. The germline V gene encodes CDR1 LNHDA and CDR2 SQIVND (reference sequence). The CDR3 contains 12 residues. The CDR3 nucleotides are TGTGCCAGTAGTGGCAGATCGTATGGCTACACCTTC. As protein: CASSGRSYGYTF.

V gene TRBV5-4 combines with J gene TRBJ1-4, with D tentatively TRBD1 (5 bases). This CDR3 region has 14 residues. V shed 4 bases and J shed 8 bases, with 15 bases lying between them. The germline V gene encodes CDR1 SGHNT and CDR2 YYREEE (reference sequence). The CDR3, as DNA: TGTGCCAGCAGCAAGGAAGGTGCAGGGGAAAAACTGTTTTTT. Translating gives CASSKEGAGEKLFF. Complete variable domain (other parts from reference TRBV5-4 and TRBJ1-4): ETGVTQSPTHLIKTRGQQVTLRCSSQSGHNTVSWYQQALGQGPQFIFQYYREEENGRGNFPPRFSGLQFPNYSSELNVNALELDDSALYLCASSKEGAGEKLFFGSGTQLSVL.

The chain carries TRBV19 and TRBJ1-2; D is unresolved. Germline lookup yields CDR1 LNHDA and CDR2 SQIVND (reference sequence). CDR3 length: 19 residues. Trimming cost V 4 bases and J 6 bases, with 30 bases left between them. CDR3 amino acids: CASSTKASGHLSSNNGYTF. In nucleotides, the CDR3 is TGTGCCAGTAGTACCAAAGCTTCTGGGCATCTTTCATCCAACAATGGCTACACCTTC.

This clone turned up a few times. This chain uses TRBV6-5 with TRBJ1-2; 7 positions agree with TRBD1. The CDR3 totals 13 residues. V was clipped by 6 bases and J by 8 bases; unmatched bases: 9. From germline, CDR1 is MNHEY and CDR2 SVGAGI. The CDR3 here is CASSSSGTEGYTF. The CDR3 bases are TGTGCCAGCAGCTCCTCTGGGACAGAGGGCTACACCTTC.

The chain is built from TRBV29-1 and TRBJ2-2, with a tentative D call TRBD1 (6 bases). V was shortened by 4 bases and J by 5 bases, with 14 bases between the two germline ends. The germline gives CDR1 SQVTM, CDR2 ANQGSEA. The CDR3 spans 14 residues. The CDR3 DNA is TGCAGCGTTGCCCCCCAGGGGCCAACCGGGGAGCTGTTTTTT. It encodes CSVAPQGPTGELFF.

The chain joins TRBV5-8 to TRBJ2-1; 8 nucleotides line up with TRBD1. CDR3 length: 16 amino acids. V shed 2 bases and J 4 bases; nucleotides not matched to a gene: 8. Germline CDR1 and CDR2: SGHTS and YDEGEE. In nucleotides, the CDR3 is TGTGCCAGCAGCTTCCCAGGACAGGGCGTATACAATGAGCAGTTCTTC. Translating gives CASSFPGQGVYNEQFF.

This chain uses TRBV4-1 with TRBJ2-5, with TRBD2 matching over 10 bases. CDR1 MGHRA and CDR2 YSYEKL come from the germline V gene. V lost 1 base and J lost 0; bases outside the gene matches: 11. CDR3 length: 19 amino acids. The CDR3 loop reads CASSQGVLAGEGYQETQYF. The CDR3 DNA follows: TGCGCCAGCAGCCAAGGAGTTCTAGCGGGAGAGGGGTACCAAGAGACCCAGTACTTC.

V is TRBV5-8 and J is TRBJ1-1, with D uncertain. This CDR3 is built from 13 residues. CDR1 is SGHTS, CDR2 YDEGEE, per germline. Trimming took 4 bases from V and 10 from J, leaving 17 bases between them. CDR3 sequence reads: CASSPRTGGRAFF. The CDR3 DNA is TGTGCCAGCAGCCCCAGGACGGGAGGGAGAGCTTTCTTT.

The chain is built from TRBV19 and TRBJ1-2, with 10 bases lining up with TRBD1. The CDR3 sequence is 13 residues long. CDR1 LNHDA and CDR2 SQIVND come from the germline V gene (reference sequence). V trimming: 5 bases; J trimming: 13 bases; junction bases outside the gene matches: 10. CDR3 coding DNA: TGTGCCAGTAGTCTGACAGGGGGCGCAGGACGCACCTTC. It codes for CASSLTGGAGRTF.

The rearrangement links TRBV10-2 to TRBJ1-1, with TRBD1 matching over 11 bases. CDR1 is WSHSY and CDR2 is SAAADI in the germline V gene. Unmatched junction bases numbered 4, after V lost 3 bases and J lost 4 bases. The CDR3 is 15 residues long. The CDR3 protein is CASSDGQGAGTEAFF. In DNA, the CDR3 is TGCGCCAGCAGTGACGGACAGGGGGCTGGCACTGAAGCTTTCTTT.

This sequence joins TRBV25-1 and TRBJ1-1, with D tentatively TRBD1 (6 bases). Trimming left V 1 base short and J 2 bases short, with 14 bases between. CDR3 length: 16 amino acids. Germline CDR1 reads MGHDK; CDR2 reads SYGVNS. CDR3 nucleotide sequence: TGTGCCAGCAGTGAATGGGGAGGGGGGAGCAACACTGAAGCTTTCTTT. Its protein is CASSEWGGGSNTEAFF.

This clone appeared a single time. The chain has TRBV19 and TRBJ1-5, with D uncertain. Trimming removed 5 bases at V and 4 bases at J, with 9 bases between. CDR1 LNHDA and CDR2 SQIVND come from the germline V gene (reference sequence). CDR3 length equals 13 residues. The CDR3 bases are TGTGCCAGTAGTGGCAGGAATAATCAGCCCCAGCATTTT. This translates into CASSGRNNQPQHF.

DNA for the CDR3: TGTGCCAGCAGCGTACAGGGGTCCGGGGAGCTGTTTTTT. Translation: CASSVQGSGELFF. The chain employs TRBV9 and TRBJ2-2; D is possibly TRBD1 (6 bases). CDR1 and CDR2 from the germline V gene are SGDLS and YYNGEE. The CDR3 consists of 13 residues. Trimming pared 1 base from V and 6 bases from J, leaving 7 bases between.

The V gene is TRBV11-3, the J gene TRBJ1-2, with 8 bases aligning to TRBD1. With V trimmed by 2 bases and J by 0 bases, 11 bases remained unmatched. The CDR3 contains 18 residues. The V gene's germline CDR1 is SGHNT and CDR2 YENEEA. CDR3 nucleotide sequence: TGTGCCAGCAGCTTAACCGCAGGGGGCGGGGTGCCTAACTATGGCTACACCTTC. It codes for CASSLTAGGGVPNYGYTF.

This clone was seen just once. V and J are TRBV7-3 and TRBJ2-7, with TRBD2 matching 8 bases. CDR1 and CDR2 (germline): SGHTA, FQGTGA. The CDR3 contains 15 residues. After removal of 5 bases from V and 6 bases from J, the junction contained 12 bases not matched to a gene. The CDR3: CASSPNGGALGEQYF. The CDR3 nucleotides read TGTGCCAGCAGCCCTAACGGGGGGGCTTTGGGCGAGCAGTACTTC.

The chain links TRBV7-3 to TRBJ2-5; a weak D match, TRBD2 (6 bases). The germline V and J ends were trimmed by 5 bases and 5 bases, with 15 bases remaining between them. This CDR3 is 14 amino acids long. Germline V CDR1 and CDR2: SGHTA, FQGTGA. CDR3 protein: CASSPSGRGETQYF. CDR3 DNA sequence: TGTGCCAGCAGCCCCAGCGGGCGTGGGGAGACCCAGTACTTC.

The genes are TRBV7-8 and TRBJ2-1; a weak D match, TRBD2 (6 bases). The CDR3 extends over 17 amino acids. CDR1 and CDR2 from the germline V gene are SGHVS and FQNEAQ. Trimming stripped 5 bases from V and 8 bases from J, with 25 bases between. The CDR3 protein is CASSPIVGEARAYEQFF. DNA for the CDR3: TGTGCCAGCAGCCCTATCGTCGGGGAGGCACGGGCGTATGAGCAGTTCTTC.

The chain joins TRBV7-3 to TRBJ1-1; possibly TRBD1 for D (6 bases). Trimming took off 6 bases at V and 0 bases at J, with 8 bases between the two ends. Germline loops: CDR1 SGHTA, CDR2 FQGTGA. The CDR3 length is 13 residues. The CDR3 DNA follows: TGTGCCAGCAGAAGGGACATGAACACTGAAGCTTTCTTT. This codes for CASRRDMNTEAFF.

The rearrangement uses TRBV7-3 and TRBJ2-7; D is unresolved. The CDR3 is made up of 14 amino acids. With 2 bases removed from V and 0 bases from J, the gap between germline ends came to 8 bases. Looked up from germline, CDR1 is SGHTA and CDR2 is FQGTGA. CDR3 coding DNA: TGTGCCAGCAGCTTAGGATGGGGCTCCTACGAGCAGTACTTC. This codes for CASSLGWGSYEQYF.